Listed below are T cell receptor beta chains from one sample, sequenced in a study of cytomegalovirus exposure and HLA in healthy donors. The data were produced by immunoSEQ multiplex PCR, yet TCRdb's version contains in-frame clones alone and is incomplete. The sample has about 130,000 clones; 89% are singletons. Material for sequencing was PBMCs. The origin of the receptors is a young woman in good health and CMV-seronegative. The CDR3 runs from the conserved cysteine through the conserved F or W. Fields, in order: J gene, V gene, D gene, clone size, CDR3 DNA, CDR3 protein. A D gene is named only where the DNA matches it firmly. Not every row has a clone size; where given, it reads once, few, many or a size class.

j_gene: TRBJ2-2; v_gene: TRBV27; d_gene: NA; abundance: NA; CDR3nt: TGTGCCACCAAAGAACTCGGGGAGCTGTTTTTT; CDR3aa: CATKELGELFF
j_gene: TRBJ1-1; v_gene: TRBV10-2; d_gene: NA; abundance: NA; CDR3nt: TGCGCCAGCCTAGGTGGGGCAAACACTGAAGCTTTCTTT; CDR3aa: CASLGGANTEAFF
j_gene: TRBJ2-5; v_gene: TRBV14; d_gene: TRBD2; abundance: NA; CDR3nt: TGTGCCAGCAGCCCCCGACTAGCGGGAGGCCAAGAGACCCAGTACTTC; CDR3aa: CASSPRLAGGQETQYF
j_gene: TRBJ2-1; v_gene: TRBV5-4; d_gene: NA; abundance: NA; CDR3nt: TGTGCCAGCAGCTTGAGCACTAGTGGTGAGCAGTTCTTC; CDR3aa: CASSLSTSGEQFF
j_gene: TRBJ2-5; v_gene: TRBV28; d_gene: NA; abundance: NA; CDR3nt: TGTGCCAGCAGTTTCACTAGCTCCCAAGAGACCCAGTACTTC; CDR3aa: CASSFTSSQETQYF
j_gene: TRBJ1-2; v_gene: TRBV11-2; d_gene: NA; abundance: NA; CDR3nt: TGTGCCAGCAGCTCCCCGGCGGGGGGGAGATATGGCTACACCTTC; CDR3aa: CASSSPAGGRYGYTF
j_gene: TRBJ2-5; v_gene: TRBV11-2; d_gene: NA; abundance: NA; CDR3nt: TGTGCCAGCAGCTTAGAATGGACAGTCCAAGAGACCCAGTACTTC; CDR3aa: CASSLEWTVQETQYF
j_gene: TRBJ2-4; v_gene: TRBV6-5; d_gene: TRBD1; abundance: NA; CDR3nt: TGTGCCAGCAGTAGGCGGGACAGGGACATTCAGTACTTC; CDR3aa: CASSRRDRDIQYF
j_gene: TRBJ2-7; v_gene: TRBV4-1; d_gene: TRBD2; abundance: NA; CDR3nt: TGCGCCAGCAGCCAAGACGTGGGCCCGGGACCGAGGAGCGGGACTCCCTACGAGCAGTACTTC; CDR3aa: CASSQDVGPGPRSGTPYEQYF
j_gene: TRBJ2-1; v_gene: TRBV19; d_gene: TRBD2; abundance: NA; CDR3nt: TGTGCCAGTAGTATCAAAACTAGCGCCAATCATGAGCAGTTCTTC; CDR3aa: CASSIKTSANHEQFF
j_gene: TRBJ2-3; v_gene: TRBV10-1; d_gene: NA; abundance: NA; CDR3nt: TGCGCCAGCAGTGAGGGCGGGCTGGGAACAGATACGCAGTATTTT; CDR3aa: CASSEGGLGTDTQYF
j_gene: TRBJ2-7; v_gene: TRBV7-8; d_gene: TRBD2; abundance: NA; CDR3nt: TGTGCCAGCAGCTCTACTAGCGGGAGGGCTGGGGAGCAGTACTTC; CDR3aa: CASSSTSGRAGEQYF
j_gene: TRBJ1-2; v_gene: TRBV28; d_gene: TRBD1; abundance: NA; CDR3nt: TGTGCCAGCACTGGAGCCGGCAGGGGGCAATATGGCTACACCTTC; CDR3aa: CASTGAGRGQYGYTF
j_gene: TRBJ1-5; v_gene: TRBV29-1; d_gene: TRBD1; abundance: once; CDR3nt: TGCAGCGTCCTGACAGGGGAGCAGCCCCAGCATTTT; CDR3aa: CSVLTGEQPQHF
j_gene: TRBJ2-7; v_gene: TRBV28; d_gene: TRBD2; abundance: NA; CDR3nt: TGTGCCAGCAGTCCTCTACTAGCGGGAGCCTACGAGCAGTACTTC; CDR3aa: CASSPLLAGAYEQYF
j_gene: TRBJ2-7; v_gene: TRBV12-5; d_gene: TRBD2; abundance: NA; CDR3nt: TGTGCTAGTGGTTTGGTACTTGCGGGAGGAGCTTTCGAGCAGTACTTC; CDR3aa: CASGLVLAGGAFEQYF
j_gene: TRBJ2-7; v_gene: TRBV6-5; d_gene: TRBD2; abundance: NA; CDR3nt: TGTGCCAGCAGTTACACCGGGACTAGTAGCGAGCAGTACTTC; CDR3aa: CASSYTGTSSEQYF
j_gene: TRBJ2-1; v_gene: TRBV6-5; d_gene: TRBD2; abundance: NA; CDR3nt: TGTGCCAGCAGCAAGGGACTAGCTAACTTTGAGCAGTTCTTC; CDR3aa: CASSKGLANFEQFF
j_gene: TRBJ2-3; v_gene: TRBV6-1; d_gene: TRBD1; abundance: NA; CDR3nt: TGTGCCACCCCATCGACAGGGGTGGATACGCAGTATTTT; CDR3aa: CATPSTGVDTQYF
j_gene: TRBJ2-3; v_gene: TRBV27; d_gene: TRBD2; abundance: NA; CDR3nt: TGTGCCAGCAGTACCCGGCTAGCGGGAGTAGAAGATACGCAGTATTTT; CDR3aa: CASSTRLAGVEDTQYF
j_gene: TRBJ2-5; v_gene: TRBV19; d_gene: NA; abundance: once; CDR3nt: TGTGCCAGTAGTATTGCCGGGCAAGAGACCCAGTACTTC; CDR3aa: CASSIAGQETQYF
j_gene: TRBJ1-2; v_gene: TRBV5-8; d_gene: NA; abundance: once; CDR3nt: TGTGCCAGCAGCTTGCAGCCCCCCGACAGTTGGTATGGCTACACCTTC; CDR3aa: CASSLQPPDSWYGYTF
j_gene: TRBJ2-5; v_gene: TRBV27; d_gene: NA; abundance: NA; CDR3nt: TGTGCCAGCAGTTTATCTCCCGGCCAAGAGACCCAGTACTTC; CDR3aa: CASSLSPGQETQYF
j_gene: TRBJ1-2; v_gene: TRBV10-1; d_gene: NA; abundance: NA; CDR3nt: TGCGCCAGCAGTGAGAATCGGGACTATGGCTACACCTTC; CDR3aa: CASSENRDYGYTF
j_gene: TRBJ2-7; v_gene: TRBV5-4; d_gene: NA; abundance: NA; CDR3nt: TGTGCCAGCAGCAAACTCCTGGGGCACGAGCAGTACTTC; CDR3aa: CASSKLLGHEQYF
j_gene: TRBJ2-3; v_gene: TRBV2; d_gene: TRBD2; abundance: NA; CDR3nt: TGTGCCAGCACGGCGCAGGGAGGGTCACAAGATACGCAGTATTTT; CDR3aa: CASTAQGGSQDTQYF
j_gene: TRBJ2-7; v_gene: TRBV27; d_gene: TRBD1; abundance: NA; CDR3nt: TGTGCCAGCAGTTTCCGGGACAGGACCTACGAGCAGTACTTC; CDR3aa: CASSFRDRTYEQYF
j_gene: TRBJ1-3; v_gene: TRBV30; d_gene: NA; abundance: NA; CDR3nt: TGTGCCTGGAGAGGCGGCACCATATATTTT; CDR3aa: CAWRGGTIYF
j_gene: TRBJ2-7; v_gene: TRBV4-1; d_gene: NA; abundance: NA; CDR3nt: TGCGCCAGCAGCCAAAGGGACACCTACGAGCAGTACTTC; CDR3aa: CASSQRDTYEQYF
j_gene: TRBJ2-7; v_gene: TRBV28; d_gene: TRBD2; abundance: NA; CDR3nt: TGTGCCAGCAGAACGGGACTAGCGGGAACCTACGAGCAGTACTTC; CDR3aa: CASRTGLAGTYEQYF
j_gene: TRBJ2-1; v_gene: TRBV5-1; d_gene: TRBD2; abundance: NA; CDR3nt: TGCGCCAGCAGTCGGGACTCTAGCGGGAGTAGGGGGTTCTACAATGAGCAGTTCTTC; CDR3aa: CASSRDSSGSRGFYNEQFF
j_gene: TRBJ2-1; v_gene: TRBV5-1; d_gene: TRBD2; abundance: NA; CDR3nt: TGCGCCAGCAGCTTGTCTTTTGCGGGAGTAAAAAATGGTGAGCAGTTCTTC; CDR3aa: CASSLSFAGVKNGEQFF
j_gene: TRBJ1-1; v_gene: TRBV5-1; d_gene: NA; abundance: NA; CDR3nt: TGCGCCAGCAACCAAGGAGAGAACACTGAAGCTTTCTTT; CDR3aa: CASNQGENTEAFF
j_gene: TRBJ2-7; v_gene: TRBV4-2; d_gene: TRBD1; abundance: NA; CDR3nt: TGTGCCAGCAGCCAATACCTCGACAGGGGGCTCAACGAGCAGTACTTC; CDR3aa: CASSQYLDRGLNEQYF
j_gene: TRBJ2-1; v_gene: TRBV6-6; d_gene: TRBD2; abundance: NA; CDR3nt: TGTGCCAGCAGTTACCTCCGACTAGCGCATGAGCAGTTCTTC; CDR3aa: CASSYLRLAHEQFF
j_gene: TRBJ1-1; v_gene: TRBV10-1; d_gene: TRBD1; abundance: NA; CDR3nt: TGCGCCAGCAGTGATCGAGACAGGGTCACTGAAGCTTTCTTT; CDR3aa: CASSDRDRVTEAFF
j_gene: TRBJ2-7; v_gene: TRBV28; d_gene: NA; abundance: NA; CDR3nt: TGTGCCAGCAGTTCAGGGTCAACTCTCTACGAGCAGTACTTC; CDR3aa: CASSSGSTLYEQYF
j_gene: TRBJ1-3; v_gene: TRBV7-9; d_gene: NA; abundance: NA; CDR3nt: TGTGCCAGCAGCTTAATGTTGAGCTCTGGAAACACCATATATTTT; CDR3aa: CASSLMLSSGNTIYF
j_gene: TRBJ2-6; v_gene: TRBV6-6; d_gene: TRBD1; abundance: NA; CDR3nt: TGTGCCAGCAGACCCAGGGGGCCTGGGGCCAACGTCCTGACTTTC; CDR3aa: CASRPRGPGANVLTF
j_gene: TRBJ2-7; v_gene: TRBV2; d_gene: TRBD2; abundance: NA; CDR3nt: TGTGCCAGCAGCCCCTCGGGACTAGCTTCTTACGAGCAGTACTTC; CDR3aa: CASSPSGLASYEQYF
j_gene: TRBJ1-2; v_gene: TRBV19; d_gene: NA; abundance: NA; CDR3nt: TGTGCCAGTAGTATACGGGGAGGGCAGACCTATGGCTACACCTTC; CDR3aa: CASSIRGGQTYGYTF
j_gene: TRBJ1-2; v_gene: TRBV18; d_gene: TRBD1; abundance: NA; CDR3nt: TGTGCCAGCTCACAAAACAGGGGTAGCTATGGCTACACCTTC; CDR3aa: CASSQNRGSYGYTF
j_gene: TRBJ1-5; v_gene: TRBV7-9; d_gene: NA; abundance: few; CDR3nt: TGTGCCAGCAGCTTACCAGGGGATCAGCCCCAGCATTTT; CDR3aa: CASSLPGDQPQHF
j_gene: TRBJ2-3; v_gene: TRBV4-2; d_gene: TRBD2; abundance: NA; CDR3nt: TGTGCCAGCAGCCAAGGAGCTAGGACTAGCGGGAGCTTGGATACGCAGTATTTT; CDR3aa: CASSQGARTSGSLDTQYF
j_gene: TRBJ2-6; v_gene: TRBV18; d_gene: TRBD1; abundance: NA; CDR3nt: TGTGCCAGCTCACGCTACACCAGGGGGTCTGGGGCCAACGTCCTGACTTTC; CDR3aa: CASSRYTRGSGANVLTF
j_gene: TRBJ2-1; v_gene: TRBV5-5; d_gene: TRBD1; abundance: NA; CDR3nt: TGTGCCAGCAGAAAGGGGGCCCCTTCCTACAATGAGCAGTTCTTC; CDR3aa: CASRKGAPSYNEQFF
j_gene: TRBJ1-1; v_gene: TRBV6-1; d_gene: NA; abundance: NA; CDR3nt: TGTGCCATCCTACAGATCCTGAGCACTGAAGCTTTCTTT; CDR3aa: CAILQILSTEAFF
j_gene: TRBJ2-3; v_gene: TRBV5-1; d_gene: TRBD2; abundance: NA; CDR3nt: TGCGCCAGCAGCTTGAGGGTAGCGGGAGCAGAATATGGCACAGATACGCAGTATTTT; CDR3aa: CASSLRVAGAEYGTDTQYF